These T cell receptor beta chains were read from a single sample in a study of glioma-infiltrating T cells after dendritic cell vaccination. TCRdb's copy holds only in-frame clones and misses some; the assay was immunoSEQ multiplex PCR. The data show approximately 60,000 clones, about 89% seen once. Sequenced material: blood, taken after dendritic cell vaccination. These receptors came from a human donor with glioblastoma. Both conserved end residues are part of each CDR3. A D gene is named only where the DNA matches it firmly. Clone size, where shown, is once, few, many, or a class for clones that have expanded.

j_call: TRBJ1-4
v_call: TRBV7-9
d_call: NA
clone_size: NA
cdr3_nt: TGTGCCAGCAGCTTAAGACAGACTAATGAAAAACTGTTTTTT
cdr3_aa: CASSLRQTNEKLFF

j_call: TRBJ2-7
v_call: TRBV20-1
d_call: NA
clone_size: once
cdr3_nt: TGCAGTGCAAGACAGGTCTACGAGCAGTACTTC
cdr3_aa: CSARQVYEQYF

j_call: TRBJ1-5
v_call: TRBV18
d_call: TRBD1
clone_size: NA
cdr3_nt: TGTGCCAGCTCAGGACAGGGGGGGAATCAGCCCCAGCATTTT
cdr3_aa: CASSGQGGNQPQHF

j_call: TRBJ2-1
v_call: TRBV10-1
d_call: NA
clone_size: once
cdr3_nt: TGCGCCAGCAGTGAGTCGGTAGGACAGTCCTACAATGAGCAGTTCTTC
cdr3_aa: CASSESVGQSYNEQFF

j_call: TRBJ2-5
v_call: TRBV2
d_call: TRBD2
clone_size: NA
cdr3_nt: TGTGCCAGCAGTGTCAACGGGAGGGCTGAGACCCAGTACTTC
cdr3_aa: CASSVNGRAETQYF

j_call: TRBJ2-7
v_call: TRBV7-2
d_call: TRBD2
clone_size: NA
cdr3_nt: TGTGCCAGCAGCTTAACCTCTCTAGCGGGAGCTAACGAGCAGTACTTC
cdr3_aa: CASSLTSLAGANEQYF

j_call: TRBJ2-2
v_call: TRBV4-1
d_call: NA
clone_size: NA
cdr3_nt: TGCGCCAGCAGCCAAGGTGAAACAGAGACCGGGGAGCTGTTTTTT
cdr3_aa: CASSQGETETGELFF

j_call: TRBJ2-2
v_call: TRBV5-4
d_call: NA
clone_size: NA
cdr3_nt: TGTGCCAGCAGCAACCCGCAAGTGAGAACCGGGGAGCTGTTTTTT
cdr3_aa: CASSNPQVRTGELFF

j_call: TRBJ1-2
v_call: TRBV5-4
d_call: TRBD1
clone_size: NA
cdr3_nt: TGTGCCAGCAGCCAGGACAGGCGAACATCTAACTATGGCTACACCTTC
cdr3_aa: CASSQDRRTSNYGYTF

j_call: TRBJ2-7
v_call: TRBV4-2
d_call: TRBD2
clone_size: NA
cdr3_nt: TGTGCCAGCAGCCAATTTACTAGCGGGGCTTCCTACGAGCAGTACTTC
cdr3_aa: CASSQFTSGASYEQYF

j_call: TRBJ1-4
v_call: TRBV6-5
d_call: NA
clone_size: few
cdr3_nt: TGTGCCAGCAGACGCACCCCGTCAGGAACGGAAAAACTGTTTTTT
cdr3_aa: CASRRTPSGTEKLFF

j_call: TRBJ1-1
v_call: TRBV19
d_call: TRBD1
clone_size: NA
cdr3_nt: TGTGCCAGCTACCGGGGCAGGGGGCCAGCTGAAGCTTTCTTT
cdr3_aa: CASYRGRGPAEAFF

j_call: TRBJ2-1
v_call: TRBV19
d_call: TRBD2
clone_size: NA
cdr3_nt: TGTGCCAGTAGTAAGACTAGCGGGAGTCTCGATGAGCAGTTCTTC
cdr3_aa: CASSKTSGSLDEQFF

j_call: TRBJ1-1
v_call: TRBV29-1
d_call: NA
clone_size: NA
cdr3_nt: TGCAGCGTTGAAGGGGGCAGGGACACTGAAGCTTTCTTT
cdr3_aa: CSVEGGRDTEAFF

j_call: TRBJ1-5
v_call: TRBV19
d_call: NA
clone_size: NA
cdr3_nt: TGTGCCAGTAGTATAGAGGGGCGATGGCAGCCCCAGCATTTT
cdr3_aa: CASSIEGRWQPQHF

j_call: TRBJ1-5
v_call: TRBV5-5
d_call: TRBD1
clone_size: NA
cdr3_nt: TGTGCCAGCAGCCCGACAGGGGTGAATCAGCCCCAGCATTTT
cdr3_aa: CASSPTGVNQPQHF

j_call: TRBJ1-6
v_call: TRBV5-1
d_call: NA
clone_size: NA
cdr3_nt: TGCGCCAGCAGCTTGGGACAGCTTAATTCCCCCCTCCACTTT
cdr3_aa: CASSLGQLNSPLHF

j_call: TRBJ1-3
v_call: TRBV2
d_call: NA
clone_size: NA
cdr3_nt: TGTGCCAGCAGTGAAGACAGGAAGGGAAACACCATATATTTT
cdr3_aa: CASSEDRKGNTIYF

j_call: TRBJ1-1
v_call: TRBV29-1
d_call: TRBD1
clone_size: NA
cdr3_nt: TGCAGCGTTGCGGTCTGGAGACAGGGCCATCTAGGTACTGAAGCTTTCTTT
cdr3_aa: CSVAVWRQGHLGTEAFF

j_call: TRBJ2-7
v_call: TRBV7-8
d_call: NA
clone_size: once
cdr3_nt: TGTGCCAGCAGCTTAGAAGGACAGACCTTCCACGAGCAGTACTTC
cdr3_aa: CASSLEGQTFHEQYF

j_call: TRBJ2-6
v_call: TRBV27
d_call: NA
clone_size: few
cdr3_nt: TGTGCCAGCAGTTTTCGGAGGGCTGGGGCCAACGTCCTGACTTTC
cdr3_aa: CASSFRRAGANVLTF

j_call: TRBJ2-5
v_call: TRBV19
d_call: NA
clone_size: NA
cdr3_nt: TGTGCCAGTAATCCCCAGGGTCTACAAGAGACCCAGTACTTC
cdr3_aa: CASNPQGLQETQYF

j_call: TRBJ2-2
v_call: TRBV7-3
d_call: NA
clone_size: NA
cdr3_nt: TGTGCCAGCAGCACCACACCTTTCCGGAGCGCGAACACCGGGGAGCTGTTTTTT
cdr3_aa: CASSTTPFRSANTGELFF

j_call: TRBJ2-7
v_call: TRBV19
d_call: TRBD2
clone_size: once
cdr3_nt: TGTGCCAGTAGGGCGGGGGACTACGAGCAGTACTTC
cdr3_aa: CASRAGDYEQYF

j_call: TRBJ2-3
v_call: TRBV5-4
d_call: TRBD2
clone_size: NA
cdr3_nt: TGTGCCAGCAGCCCGGGGCTGGCTAGCGGGGGGGTGGGGACAGATACGCAGTATTTT
cdr3_aa: CASSPGLASGGVGTDTQYF

j_call: TRBJ1-4
v_call: TRBV15
d_call: NA
clone_size: NA
cdr3_nt: TGTGCCACCAGTCCCAGGAGGGCTAATGAAAAACTGTTTTTT
cdr3_aa: CATSPRRANEKLFF

j_call: TRBJ2-7
v_call: TRBV19
d_call: NA
clone_size: NA
cdr3_nt: TGTGCCACTTCGGGTCACCCGGCGGACGAGCAGTACTTC
cdr3_aa: CATSGHPADEQYF

j_call: TRBJ1-5
v_call: TRBV19
d_call: NA
clone_size: NA
cdr3_nt: TGTGCCAGTAGTCGGGAGTGGGGGGGGCGCTTGAAAAGCAATCAGCCCCAGCATTTT
cdr3_aa: CASSREWGGRLKSNQPQHF

j_call: TRBJ2-3
v_call: TRBV18
d_call: TRBD2
clone_size: NA
cdr3_nt: TGTGCCAGCTCACCTAAAGCGGGACCGGCAGATACGCAGTATTTT
cdr3_aa: CASSPKAGPADTQYF

j_call: TRBJ1-2
v_call: TRBV2
d_call: NA
clone_size: NA
cdr3_nt: TGTGCCAGCCGGGAGGCCGTTTTCTACACCTTC
cdr3_aa: CASREAVFYTF